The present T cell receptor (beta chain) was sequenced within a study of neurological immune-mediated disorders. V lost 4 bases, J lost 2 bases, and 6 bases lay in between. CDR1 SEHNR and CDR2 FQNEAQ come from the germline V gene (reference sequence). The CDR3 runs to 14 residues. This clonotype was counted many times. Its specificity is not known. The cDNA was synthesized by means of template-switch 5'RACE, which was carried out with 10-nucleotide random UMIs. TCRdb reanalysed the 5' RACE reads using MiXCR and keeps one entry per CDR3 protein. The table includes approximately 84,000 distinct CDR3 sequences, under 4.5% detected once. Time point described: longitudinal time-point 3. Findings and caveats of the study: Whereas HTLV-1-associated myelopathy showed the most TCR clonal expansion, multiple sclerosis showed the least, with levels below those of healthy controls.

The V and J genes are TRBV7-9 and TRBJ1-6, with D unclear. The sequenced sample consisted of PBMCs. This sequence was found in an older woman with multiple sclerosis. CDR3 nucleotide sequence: TGTGCCAGCAGCTCGGGAGCCTATAATTCACCCCTCCACTTT. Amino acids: CASSSGAYNSPLHF.